The 15 T cell receptor beta chains below all came from one sample that was sequenced in a study of tumor-infiltrating lymphocytes in primary liver carcinoma (dated by TCRdb to the late 2010s). Without any cell sorting, total RNA and DNA were co-extracted from roughly 18-30 mg of bulk tissue using the AllPrep DNA/RNA mini kit. The instrument given in TCRdb is Illumina HiSeq 2500. TCRbeta-specific cDNA was reverse-transcribed from approximately 0.5 ug total RNA using a constant-region primer and ProtoScript II reverse transcriptase. The TCRbeta libraries were prepared through three rounds of nested multiplex PCR following a slightly modified ARM-PCR procedure. Multiplex TRBV1-TRBV30 forward primers and a Cbeta reverse primer were used in the first two PCR rounds, each of which was run for approximately 9 cycles. TCRdb reanalyzed the raw reads on its own, using fastp at Q25 for trimming and MiXCR for clone calling, and kept in-frame beta chains. Entries that share a CDR3 protein sequence are merged under the most common genes and DNA. The sample table lists 70,000 to 75,000 distinct CDR3 sequences, nearly 70% of them with a count of one. Around a quarter of the sample is held by the ten biggest clonotypes.

Sequenced: liver tumor tissue from sampling region 4. The meaning of the sample's cell subset or site label: tumor region T4, right-lateral pole. The origin of the receptors is a man aged 35 to 55 with primary liver carcinoma and hepatitis B virus infection.

On this clonotype: The junction does not match germline at one end; this may be a read error. This chain joins TRBV5-4 and TRBJ1-2; D might be TRBD1 (5 bases). CDR3 size: 16 residues. Germline loops: CDR1 SGHNT, CDR2 YYREEE (reference sequence). This chain's CDR3 is CTSSPGRGALNYGYTF. Written as DNA, the CDR3 is TGTACCAGCAGCCCCGGGAGGGGAGCTTTAAACTATGGCTACACCTTC.

Concerning this clonotype: Germline and junction disagree at one end, which may indicate a read error. The V and J genes are TRBV30 and TRBJ2-3; 10 nucleotides match TRBD2. Germline V gives CDR1 GTSNPN, CDR2 SVGIG (reference sequence). This CDR3 is 13 amino acids long. The CDR3 spells CVWGTSGTDTQYF. As DNA, the CDR3 is TGTGTCTGGGGGACTAGCGGCACAGATACGCAGTATTTT. Supplemented by reference TRBV30 and TRBJ2-3, the full variable domain reads SQTIHQWPATLVQPVGSPLSLECTVEGTSNPNLYWYRQAAGRGLQLLFYSVGIGQISSEVPQNLSASRPQDRQFILSSKKLLLSDSGFYLCVWGTSGTDTQYFGPGTRLTVL.

In the case of this clonotype: At one of its ends the junction is not consistent with the germline gene, which may arise from a read error. The chain uses TRBV11-1 and TRBJ2-1; the D gene is possibly TRBD2 (6 bases). CDR1 is SGHAT, CDR2 FQDESV, per germline (reference sequence). The CDR3 length is 16 residues. The CDR3 DNA reads as TGTGCCAGCAGCTTTTGGGCGGGAATGGTGTACAATGAACAGTTCTTC. Translation: CASSFWAGMVYNEQFF.

This clonotype came up many times. This chain uses TRBV29-1 with TRBJ2-5; 10 bases fit TRBD2. Trimming at V came to 7 bases and at J to 3 bases, leaving 11 bases not matched to a gene. The CDR3 has 15 amino acids. CDR1 and CDR2 from the germline V gene are SQVTM and ANQGSEA. Here the CDR3 DNA reads TGCAGCGCCTTACGGAAGAGCGGGAGGGAAGAGACCCAGTACTTC. It encodes CSALRKSGREETQYF.

About this clonotype: This clone may be a read error of a much larger clone one base away. The chain recombines TRBV5-1 with TRBJ1-1; tentative D call: TRBD1 (5 bases). Germline V gives CDR1 SGHRS, CDR2 YFSETQ. The CDR3 has 13 residues. The CDR3 region is CAGSPDGGAEAFF. CDR3 DNA: TGCGCCGGCAGCCCGGATGGGGGGGCTGAAGCTTTCTTT.

Comments on this clonotype: Mismatch with germline at one junction end may stem from a read error. The V and J genes are TRBV5-1 and TRBJ2-5; D gene unclear. The CDR3 runs to 12 residues. The V gene's germline CDR1 is SGHRS and CDR2 YFSETQ. The CDR3: CASSLGQEAQYF. The CDR3 coding sequence is TGCGCCAGCAGCTTGGGGCAAGAGGCCCAGTACTTC.

A note on this clonotype: Because it lacks the conserved phenylalanine or tryptophan at the end, this CDR3 is likely a read error. The limits of the CDR3 on the DNA are not certain, so only TCRdb's listed CDR3 is given. The CDR3 spells CASSLAAKDGREFL. The chain couples TRBV7-8 to TRBJ2-1. The CDR3 comprises 14 residues, both ends counted. The germline CDR1 and CDR2 sequences are SGHVS and FQNEAQ.

There are a few counts of this clonotype. This clone may be a read error of a much larger clone one base away. V and J are TRBV18 and TRBJ2-4; maybe TRBD2 (5 bases). Germline V gene sequence: CDR1 KGHSH, CDR2 LQKENI. The CDR3 is made up of 14 amino acids. CDR3 sequence (DNA): TGTGCCAGCCCACCAACTAGGTCCGTGGACATTCAGTACTTC. Translated: CASPPTRSVDIQYF.

This chain joins TRBV10-3 and TRBJ1-6; TRBD1 matches at 7 bases. This CDR3 spans 13 amino acids. The germline V gene encodes CDR1 ENHRY and CDR2 SYGVKD. V shed 6 bases, J shed 10 bases, and the junction held 6 bases outside the gene matches. The CDR3 DNA follows: TGTGCCATCAGCCACAGGGGAGGATCACCCCTCCACTTT. Translated: CAISHRGGSPLHF.

To note about this clonotype: Here the CDR3 omits its conserved ending phenylalanine or tryptophan, so a read error is the likely source. The chain uses TRBV4-1 and TRBJ2-7; 11 nucleotides agree with TRBD2. CDR3 size: 17 residues. J lost 3 bases, V lost 3 bases, and 10 bases had no gene match. CDR1 is MGHRA, CDR2 YSYEKL, per germline. The CDR3 sequence: CASSQLGETSGSYEQYY. The DNA of the CDR3 is TGCGCCAGCAGCCAGCTGGGAGAAACTAGCGGGAGCTACGAGCAGTACTAC.

Regarding this clonotype: A much bigger clone sits one base away, suggesting this may be a read error. V gene TRBV7-9 combines with J gene TRBJ2-5; a weak D match, TRBD2 (6 bases). This CDR3 comprises 15 residues. Germline V lookup: CDR1 SEHNR, CDR2 FQNEAQ (reference sequence). The chain's CDR3 is CTSSSRRGWQETQYF. CDR3 bases: TGTACCAGCAGCTCCAGGAGGGGTTGGCAAGAGACCCAGTACTTC.

CDR3 coding DNA: TGTGCCAGCAGTCTTTGGACATGGATGAAAGCTGTGGCTAACGTCCTGACTTTC. Its protein is CASSLWTWMKAVANVLTF. The J gene is TRBJ2-6, the V gene TRBV6-5; D might be TRBD1 (5 bases). V lost 5 bases and J 10 bases, leaving 27 bases between the germline ends. There are 18 residues in the CDR3. The germline gives CDR1 MNHEY, CDR2 SVGAGI.

Of note for this clonotype: A junction boundary mismatches the germline segment, possibly from a read error. The CDR3 protein is CSVRAGAGNYGYTF. The CDR3 DNA follows: TGCAGCGTGCGAGCCGGGGCAGGGAACTATGGCTACACGTTC. The chain employs TRBV29-1 and TRBJ1-2; D is possibly TRBD1 (5 bases). The CDR3 is made up of 14 amino acids. Germline V lookup: CDR1 SQVTM, CDR2 ANQGSEA.

A single count supports this clonotype. The junction departs from the called germline gene at one end, perhaps through a read error. The chain carries TRBV4-2 and TRBJ1-2, with D perhaps TRBD1 (5 bases). The CDR3 is made up of 16 amino acids. Germline V CDR1 and CDR2: LGHNA, YNFKEQ. CDR3 region: CASSQEGQGGNCGYTF. The CDR3 region has the DNA TGTGCCAGCAGCCAAGAAGGGCAGGGAGGCAACTGTGGCTACACCTTC.

There are many counts of this clonotype. This sequence joins TRBV6-5 and TRBJ1-1; 7 bases fit TRBD1. The CDR3 length is 14 residues. Losses at the gene ends were 6 bases for V and 4 bases for J; bases not matched to a gene: 8. Germline V gene lookup returns CDR1 MNHEY and CDR2 SVGAGI. The CDR3: CASSLNRGGTEAFF. The CDR3 DNA reads TGTGCCAGCAGCTTAAACAGGGGCGGCACTGAAGCTTTCTTT.